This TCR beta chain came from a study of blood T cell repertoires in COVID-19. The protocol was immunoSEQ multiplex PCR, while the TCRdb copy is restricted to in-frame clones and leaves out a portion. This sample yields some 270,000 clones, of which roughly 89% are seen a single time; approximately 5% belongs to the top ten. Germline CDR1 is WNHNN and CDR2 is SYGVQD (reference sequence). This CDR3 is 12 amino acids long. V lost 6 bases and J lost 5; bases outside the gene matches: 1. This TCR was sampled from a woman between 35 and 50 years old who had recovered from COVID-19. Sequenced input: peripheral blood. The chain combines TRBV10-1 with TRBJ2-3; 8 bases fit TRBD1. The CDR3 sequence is CASRTGVDTQYF. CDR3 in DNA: TGCGCCAGCAGGACAGGGGTAGATACGCAGTATTTT.